These 27 T cell receptor beta chains share one sample of origin, sequenced in a study of shared clonotypes between healthy human individuals. Naive CD8 cells lacked CD45RO and underwent positive selection for CCR7, leaving out terminally differentiated effector memory CD45RA+ cells. Assay used: immunoSEQ multiplex PCR; TCRdb lists only in-frame clones, some missing. The data hold around 2.1 million clones, with more than 85% observed a single time. The sample consisted of naive CD8+ T cells from PBMCs. Every receptor here comes from a young man in good health. Some clones in this sample may be carry-over from other donors' samples.

CDR3: CASSTLTGGAAEAFF. Written as DNA, the CDR3 is TGTGCCAGCAGCACCCTGACAGGGGGCGCGGCTGAAGCTTTCTTT. The chain joins TRBV6-6 to TRBJ1-1; TRBD1 agrees at 10 bases. The trim removed 6 bases at V and 6 bases at J, leaving 10 bases unmatched. CDR3 size: 15 residues. CDR1 is MNHNY and CDR2 is SVGAGI in the germline V gene (reference sequence).

The V call is TRBV14, the J call TRBJ2-3, with 7 nucleotides matching TRBD2. This CDR3 region has 15 residues. V was pared by 6 bases and J by 2 bases, with 8 bases of the junction left unmatched. The germline gives CDR1 SGHDN, CDR2 FVKESK. CDR3 region: CASSRWTSNTDTQYF. Here the CDR3 DNA reads TGTGCCAGCAGTCGATGGACTAGTAACACAGATACGCAGTATTTT.

The CDR3 sequence: CATEGQGRSPLHF. DNA of the CDR3: TGTGCCACCGAGGGACAGGGACGCTCACCCCTCCACTTT. This sequence joins TRBV7-9 and TRBJ1-6; TRBD1 aligns across 9 bases. Germline trimming cut 10 bases from V and 10 bases from J; bases unmatched to any gene: 8. The CDR3 is made up of 13 amino acids. Germline CDR1 reads SEHNR; CDR2 reads FQNEAQ (reference sequence).

V and J are TRBV9 and TRBJ2-7; D call uncertain. This CDR3 spans 14 amino acids. In germline, CDR1 is SGDLS, CDR2 YYNGEE. Deletions cut 6 bases from V and 0 bases from J, with 13 bases between. The CDR3 region is CASNPGLSSYEQYF. DNA for the CDR3: TGTGCCAGCAACCCGGGCCTAAGCTCCTACGAGCAGTACTTC.

A note on this clone: Additional DNA sequences in this sample encode the identical CDR3. The chain couples TRBV27 to TRBJ2-7; D gene unclear. V was clipped by 5 bases and J by 0 bases, with 8 bases between them. CDR3 length equals 13 residues. The V gene's germline CDR1 is MNHEY and CDR2 SMNVEV (reference sequence). The CDR3 region has the DNA TGTGCCAGCAGTGCCAGGAGCTCCTACGAGCAGTACTTC. Translated, it gives CASSARSSYEQYF.

V is TRBV6-5 and J is TRBJ2-7; weak D call: TRBD1 (6 bases). Trimming left V 0 bases short and J 4 bases short, with 10 bases between. Germline loops: CDR1 MNHEY, CDR2 SVGAGI. CDR3 length equals 14 residues. The CDR3 sequence is CASSYSDSLYEQYF. The CDR3 DNA is TGTGCCAGCAGTTACTCGGACAGTTTGTACGAGCAGTACTTC.

Concerning this clone: Other DNA sequences within the sample encode an identical CDR3. V is TRBV27 and J is TRBJ2-7, with 11 nucleotides matching TRBD1. V lost 3 bases to trimming and J lost 5 bases; unmatched junction nucleotides: 3. CDR3 length: 14 residues. Germline CDR1 reads MNHEY; CDR2 reads SMNVEV (reference sequence). DNA for the CDR3: TGTGCCAGCAGTTTGCGGACAGGGGGCGACGAGCAGTACTTC. Its protein is CASSLRTGGDEQYF.

The gene calls are TRBV28 and TRBJ2-4; D is possibly TRBD2 (5 bases). This CDR3 contains 14 residues. Trimming took off 3 bases at V and 7 bases at J, with 13 bases between the two ends. Per the germline V gene, CDR1 is MDHEN and CDR2 is SYDVKM. The CDR3 spells CASSLPEGSNIQYF. CDR3 nucleotide sequence: TGTGCCAGCAGTTTGCCCGAAGGGAGTAACATTCAGTACTTC.

The rearrangement links TRBV7-9 to TRBJ2-5, with D uncertain. The CDR3 has 14 residues. V was clipped by 5 bases and J by 2 bases, with 12 bases between them. From germline, CDR1 is SEHNR and CDR2 FQNEAQ (reference sequence). CDR3 coding DNA: TGTGCCAGCAGCCCTGGGGTGCCACAAGAGACCCAGTACTTC. Translated, it gives CASSPGVPQETQYF.

This chain joins TRBV28 and TRBJ1-4; D is perhaps TRBD1 (5 bases). The CDR3 spans 16 residues. The ends were cut back, 1 base at V and 4 bases at J, with 13 bases in the middle. From germline, CDR1 is MDHEN and CDR2 SYDVKM. The CDR3 region has the DNA TGTGCCAGCAGTTTATCCCCCTCGGGGCATAATGAAAAACTGTTTTTT. It translates to CASSLSPSGHNEKLFF.

The rearrangement uses TRBV27 and TRBJ1-3, with D perhaps TRBD1 (5 bases). CDR1 and CDR2 from the germline V gene are MNHEY and SMNVEV (reference sequence). The V end lost 7 bases, the J end lost 5 bases, and 18 bases lay between the germline ends. The length of the CDR3 is 15 residues. Written as DNA, the CDR3 is TGTGCCAGCAACCTCACCTTCGACAGAAGAAACACCATATATTTT. Amino acid sequence: CASNLTFDRRNTIYF.

This rearrangement joins TRBV27 to TRBJ2-5; D is unresolved. Germline V gene sequence: CDR1 MNHEY, CDR2 SMNVEV (reference sequence). The CDR3 spans 11 residues. V lost 10 bases and J 1 base, leaving 7 bases between the germline ends. Here the CDR3 DNA reads TGTGCCACCTTATTCCAAGAGACCCAGTACTTC. Its protein is CATLFQETQYF.

The chain employs TRBV6-5 and TRBJ1-3; D is uncertain. The CDR3 runs 15 residues. Germline V gene lookup returns CDR1 MNHEY and CDR2 SVGAGI. The ends were cut back, 0 bases at V and 2 bases at J, with 8 bases in the middle. The CDR3 sequence is CASSYSKGAGNTIYF. In DNA, the CDR3 is TGTGCCAGCAGTTACTCGAAGGGTGCTGGAAACACCATATATTTT.

This chain uses TRBV27 with TRBJ1-4; D remains ambiguous. There are 12 residues in the CDR3. Trimming took off 3 bases at V and 8 bases at J, with 7 bases between the two ends. The germline V gene has CDR1 MNHEY and CDR2 SMNVEV (reference sequence). CDR3 coding DNA: TGTGCCAGCAGTTTGAATGGGGAAAAACTGTTTTTT. It specifies CASSLNGEKLFF. Using reference TRBV27 and TRBJ1-4 for the parts outside the CDR3, the full variable domain is EAQVTQNPRYLITVTGKKLTVTCSQNMNHEYMSWYRQDPGLGLRQIYYSMNVEVTDKGDVPEGYKVSRKEKRNFPLILESPSPNQTSLYFCASSLNGEKLFFGSGTQLSVL.

In this sample, this clone turned up once. This chain connects TRBV7-9 to TRBJ2-7; 11 nucleotides match TRBD2. With V trimmed by 5 bases and J by 0 bases, 9 bases remained unmatched. Germline assignment: CDR1 SEHNR and CDR2 FQNEAQ (reference sequence). The CDR3 length is 17 residues. CDR3 sequence: CASSHGLAGPSSYEQYF. As DNA, the CDR3 is TGTGCCAGCAGCCACGGACTAGCGGGCCCCAGCTCCTACGAGCAGTACTTC.

The genes are TRBV11-2 and TRBJ1-1; D remains ambiguous. In germline, CDR1 is SGHAT, CDR2 FQNNGV. CDR3 length: 15 amino acids. With 0 bases removed from V and 4 bases from J, the gap between germline ends came to 12 bases. The CDR3 DNA is TGTGCCAGCAGCTTAGATTTCCCGGTGGCCACTGAAGCTTTCTTT. Translating gives CASSLDFPVATEAFF. The variable domain in full, with the rest retrieved from reference TRBV11-2 and TRBJ1-1, is EAGVAQSPRYKIIEKRQSVAFWCNPISGHATLYWYQQILGQGPKLLIQFQNNGVVDDSQLPKDRFSAERLKGVDSTLKIQPAKLEDSAVYLCASSLDFPVATEAFFGQGTRLTVV.

J is TRBJ2-7 and V is TRBV14; D uncertain. The CDR3 contains 12 residues. V lost 1 base to trimming and J lost 8 bases, with 9 bases between them. CDR1 and CDR2 from the germline V gene are SGHDN and FVKESK. CDR3 DNA: TGTGCCAGCAGCCAAGTTAGCACCCAGCAGTACTTC. This codes for CASSQVSTQQYF.

The rearrangement links TRBV5-1 to TRBJ2-1; D unclear. Looked up from germline, CDR1 is SGHRS and CDR2 is YFSETQ. CDR3 length equals 16 residues. V dropped 0 bases and J dropped 0 bases, with 10 bases sitting between them. This CDR3 reads CASSLDYQSSYNEQFF. CDR3 nucleotides: TGCGCCAGCAGCTTGGACTACCAGAGCTCCTACAATGAGCAGTTCTTC.

The V gene is TRBV6-5, the J gene TRBJ2-7; D uncertain. Germline CDR1 is MNHEY and CDR2 is SVGAGI. Trimming shortened V by 0 bases and J by 2 bases, and 14 bases separated the two germline ends. The CDR3 covers 16 residues. The CDR3 sequence is CASSYSWAAVTYEQYF. The CDR3 coding sequence is TGTGCCAGCAGTTACTCGTGGGCCGCTGTAACCTACGAGCAGTACTTC.

The chain has TRBV4-2 and TRBJ1-4; tentative D call: TRBD1 (5 bases). Between the trimmed V and J ends, which lost 4 bases and 5 bases, there was a span of 11 bases. The length of the CDR3 is 14 residues. CDR1 is LGHNA, CDR2 YNFKEQ, per germline. CDR3 nucleotide sequence: TGTGCCAGCAGCCCGACAGATGAAAATGAAAAACTGTTTTTT. It yields the protein CASSPTDENEKLFF.

The CDR3 coding sequence is TGTGCCAGCAGACAGGGCTCTGAAGCTTTCTTT. Translation gives CASRQGSEAFF. The chain has TRBV6-1 and TRBJ1-1; tentative D call: TRBD1 (6 bases). CDR1 is MNHNS, CDR2 SASEGT, per germline. V shed 6 bases and J shed 6 bases, with 8 bases lying between them. The CDR3 runs 11 residues.

This clone has just a few counts. The CDR3 bases are TGTGCCAGCAGTTTATTGACAGGGTATGCCACTGAAGCTTTCTTT. Residues: CASSLLTGYATEAFF. The chain links TRBV27 to TRBJ1-1; 7 bases fit TRBD1. The CDR3 has 15 residues. V dropped 1 base and J dropped 4; count of bases not matched to a gene: 6. Germline CDR1 is MNHEY and CDR2 is SMNVEV (reference sequence).

The chain couples TRBV19 to TRBJ1-4; D is unresolved. Trimming shortened V by 0 bases and J by 4 bases, and 18 bases separated the two germline ends. CDR3 length: 18 amino acids. Germline CDR1 and CDR2: LNHDA and SQIVND (reference sequence). The CDR3 nucleotides read TGTGCCAGTAGTATAGATATCGCCGTACAGCTCCTTAATGAAAAACTGTTTTTT. It is translated as CASSIDIAVQLLNEKLFF.

The V call is TRBV11-2, the J call TRBJ1-1; D unclear. The germline V and J ends were trimmed by 3 bases and 10 bases, with 15 bases remaining between them. CDR1 and CDR2 (germline): SGHAT, FQNNGV. This CDR3 is built from 13 residues. The CDR3 region is CASSFPRVGLAFF. In DNA form, the CDR3 reads TGTGCCAGCAGCTTTCCCCGGGTAGGCCTAGCTTTCTTT.

As regards this clone: Distinct nucleotide sequences in the sample also encode this CDR3. This rearrangement joins TRBV7-9 to TRBJ1-4; no firm D call. Per the germline V gene, CDR1 is SEHNR and CDR2 is FQNEAQ (reference sequence). The CDR3 loop spans 13 amino acids. Trimming took 5 bases from V and 5 from J, leaving 9 bases between them. CDR3: CASSPGPNEKLFF. The CDR3 DNA follows: TGTGCCAGCAGCCCCGGACCGAATGAAAAACTGTTTTTT.

The chain combines TRBV7-8 with TRBJ2-7; D possibly corresponds to TRBD1 (6 bases). Looked up from germline, CDR1 is SGHVS and CDR2 is FQNEAQ. The CDR3 extends over 14 amino acids. Trimming shortened V by 1 base and J by 2 bases, and 9 bases separated the two germline ends. The CDR3: CASSLDGQTYEQYF. The CDR3 nucleotides read TGTGCCAGCAGCTTAGATGGACAGACCTACGAGCAGTACTTC.

As regards this clone: The sample carries other DNA sequences with the same CDR3. This sequence joins TRBV10-3 and TRBJ2-7; 10 nucleotides line up with TRBD2. The CDR3 consists of 14 residues. CDR1 is ENHRY, CDR2 SYGVKD, per germline. V lost 4 bases, J lost 0 bases, and 0 bases stayed unmatched. This CDR3 is CAISGTSGSYEQYF. The CDR3 bases are TGTGCCATCAGTGGGACTAGCGGCTCCTACGAGCAGTACTTC.